This is a list of T cell receptor beta chains from one sample in a study of molecular identifiers for immune sequencing clone quantification. TCRdb ran MiXCR on the PCR reads and lists one entry per CDR3 protein. The table includes about 320,000 distinct CDR3 sequences, 24% detected once. Sequencing was done on a sample of naive CD8+ T cells from blood, with Jurkat cell RNA spiked in. These receptors originate from a human donor in good health. Some libraries in this study had Jurkat cell RNA spiked in. The CDR3 runs from the conserved cysteine through the conserved F or W. A D gene is named only where the DNA matches it firmly. Clone size is not always given. Where it is, it says once, few, many or a class for expanded clones.

D gene: -; CDR3 length: 13; clone size: few; J gene: TRBJ2-3; V gene: TRBV4-2; CDR3 DNA: TGTGCCAGCAGCCCTACAGGCACAGATACGCAGTATTTT; CDR3 protein: CASSPTGTDTQYF
D gene: -; CDR3 length: 14; clone size: -; J gene: TRBJ1-2; V gene: TRBV14; CDR3 DNA: TGTGCCAGCAGCCAAGATCAGGGGAACTATGGCTACACCTTC; CDR3 protein: CASSQDQGNYGYTF
D gene: TRBD2; CDR3 length: 14; clone size: few; J gene: TRBJ2-1; V gene: TRBV20-1; CDR3 DNA: TGCAGTGCAAGGGGCCCTAGCGGGGTTGATGGGCAGTTCTTC; CDR3 protein: CSARGPSGVDGQFF
D gene: -; CDR3 length: 14; clone size: -; J gene: TRBJ2-2; V gene: TRBV20-1; CDR3 DNA: TGCAGTGCTAGAGGGGGAATTCGGGCCGGGGAGCTGCTTTTT; CDR3 protein: CSARGGIRAGELLF
D gene: -; CDR3 length: 14; clone size: -; J gene: TRBJ1-5; V gene: TRBV6-2/TRBV6-3; CDR3 DNA: TGTGCCAGCAGCCCCGAGAGTCTCAATCAGCCCCAGCGTTTT; CDR3 protein: CASSPESLNQPQRF
D gene: -; CDR3 length: 16; clone size: many; J gene: TRBJ2-3; V gene: TRBV12-3/TRBV12-4; CDR3 DNA: TGTGCCAGCAGTCCCCTTTTCTCAGGGGATCCAGATACGCAGTATTTT; CDR3 protein: CASSPLFSGDPDTQYF
D gene: -; CDR3 length: 15; clone size: -; J gene: TRBJ1-3; V gene: TRBV20-1; CDR3 DNA: TGCAGTGCGCACCAGATGGGGGACGCTGGAAACACCATATATTTT; CDR3 protein: CSAHQMGDAGNTIYF
D gene: -; CDR3 length: 17; clone size: many; J gene: TRBJ2-7; V gene: TRBV7-2; CDR3 DNA: TGTGCCAGCAGCTTGAGGGGACATGAAGCGAATAAGGGAGAGCAGTACTTC; CDR3 protein: CASSLRGHEANKGEQYF
D gene: -; CDR3 length: 12; clone size: many; J gene: TRBJ2-3; V gene: TRBV7-2; CDR3 DNA: TGTGCCAGCAGCCCGACTGCAGATACGCAGTATTTT; CDR3 protein: CASSPTADTQYF
D gene: TRBD2; CDR3 length: 17; clone size: -; J gene: TRBJ2-7; V gene: TRBV20-1; CDR3 DNA: TGCAGTGCTTTGGGACTAGCGGGAGTAGGTGTAAAGAACGAGCAGTACTTC; CDR3 protein: CSALGLAGVGVKNEQYF
D gene: -; CDR3 length: 14; clone size: -; J gene: TRBJ2-1; V gene: TRBV25-1; CDR3 DNA: TGTGCCAGCACGGACTATGGCTCCTACAGTGAGCAGTTCTTC; CDR3 protein: CASTDYGSYSEQFF
D gene: -; CDR3 length: 12; clone size: many; J gene: TRBJ2-1; V gene: TRBV20-1; CDR3 DNA: TGCAGTGCTAGAGATAGTTTCGGTGAGCAGTTCTTC; CDR3 protein: CSARDSFGEQFF
D gene: -; CDR3 length: 16; clone size: many; J gene: TRBJ2-7; V gene: TRBV14; CDR3 DNA: TGTGCCAGCAGCCAAGATGGACAGCAACGAGGCTACGAGCAGTACTTC; CDR3 protein: CASSQDGQQRGYEQYF
D gene: -; CDR3 length: 18; clone size: once; J gene: TRBJ2-7; V gene: TRBV6-5; CDR3 DNA: TGTGCCAGCAGTTACTCGATGTACGCATTCAGGGGGGAGTACGAGCAGTACTTC; CDR3 protein: CASSYSMYAFRGEYEQYF
D gene: TRBD2; CDR3 length: 16; clone size: -; J gene: TRBJ2-3; V gene: TRBV7-2; CDR3 DNA: TGTGCCAGCAGCCCCCCGCTAGCGGGAGCCGAAGATACGCAGTATTTT; CDR3 protein: CASSPPLAGAEDTQYF
D gene: -; CDR3 length: 15; clone size: -; J gene: TRBJ1-1; V gene: TRBV9; CDR3 DNA: TGTGCCAGCAGCGCCGGACGGGGGAGAGGGACTGAAGCTTTCTTT; CDR3 protein: CASSAGRGRGTEAFF
D gene: -; CDR3 length: 15; clone size: few; J gene: TRBJ2-4; V gene: TRBV28; CDR3 DNA: TGTGCCAGCAGTTTTAGGGGGACCATCAAAAACATTCAGTACTTC; CDR3 protein: CASSFRGTIKNIQYF
D gene: -; CDR3 length: 14; clone size: many; J gene: TRBJ1-4; V gene: TRBV4-1; CDR3 DNA: TGCGCCAGCAGCCAAGTTATGAACCCGGGGGAACTGTTTTTT; CDR3 protein: CASSQVMNPGELFF
D gene: -; CDR3 length: 14; clone size: many; J gene: TRBJ1-1; V gene: TRBV28; CDR3 DNA: TGTGCCAGCAGTTTCAGGGGTTCGAACACTGAAGCTTTCTTT; CDR3 protein: CASSFRGSNTEAFF
D gene: -; CDR3 length: 15; clone size: -; J gene: TRBJ2-7; V gene: TRBV27; CDR3 DNA: TGTGTCAGCAGTTTATCGATCGGACCATCCTACGAGCAGTACTTC; CDR3 protein: CVSSLSIGPSYEQYF
D gene: -; CDR3 length: 13; clone size: few; J gene: TRBJ1-1; V gene: TRBV6-2/TRBV6-3; CDR3 DNA: TGTGCCAGCAGTTACTTGGCGACGATGGAAGCTTTCTTT; CDR3 protein: CASSYLATMEAFF
D gene: -; CDR3 length: 12; clone size: many; J gene: TRBJ1-1; V gene: TRBV7-9; CDR3 DNA: TGTGCCAGCAGCCCAGTGGGGACTGAAGCTTTCTTT; CDR3 protein: CASSPVGTEAFF
D gene: -; CDR3 length: 13; clone size: many; J gene: TRBJ1-1; V gene: TRBV6-6; CDR3 DNA: TGTGCCAGCAGTTACCCCGGAAACACTGAAGCTTTCTTT; CDR3 protein: CASSYPGNTEAFF
D gene: -; CDR3 length: 13; clone size: -; J gene: TRBJ1-1; V gene: TRBV3-1; CDR3 DNA: TGTGCCAGCAGCCGTCGGTCGAACACTGAAGCTTTCTTT; CDR3 protein: CASSRRSNTEAFF
D gene: TRBD2; CDR3 length: 17; clone size: few; J gene: TRBJ2-5; V gene: TRBV12-3/TRBV12-4; CDR3 DNA: TGTGCCAGCAGTCTTTATAGGGGACTAGCGGGGGAAGAGACCCAGTACTTC; CDR3 protein: CASSLYRGLAGEETQYF
D gene: -; CDR3 length: 15; clone size: many; J gene: TRBJ1-1; V gene: TRBV2; CDR3 DNA: TGTGCCAGCAGTAAAGGAGAGGGCTTGAACACTGAAGCTTTCTTT; CDR3 protein: CASSKGEGLNTEAFF
D gene: -; CDR3 length: 15; clone size: many; J gene: TRBJ2-1; V gene: TRBV28; CDR3 DNA: TGTGCCAGCAAACCCCGGGACAAACCCTACAATGAGCAGTTCTTC; CDR3 protein: CASKPRDKPYNEQFF
D gene: -; CDR3 length: 15; clone size: -; J gene: TRBJ2-1; V gene: TRBV18; CDR3 DNA: TGTGCCAGCTCGCCGCCGGACCCGATGGGGAATGAGCGGTTCTTC; CDR3 protein: CASSPPDPMGNERFF
D gene: TRBD1; CDR3 length: 17; clone size: few; J gene: TRBJ2-2; V gene: TRBV5-3; CDR3 DNA: TGTGCCAGCAGCTTAGGACAGGGCGGAGCGAACACCGGGGAGCTGTTTTTT; CDR3 protein: CASSLGQGGANTGELFF
D gene: -; CDR3 length: 17; clone size: many; J gene: TRBJ1-2; V gene: TRBV27; CDR3 DNA: TGTGCCAGCAGCCCAACCACTCGACAGACAGCTAACTATGGCTACACCTTC; CDR3 protein: CASSPTTRQTANYGYTF
D gene: -; CDR3 length: 15; clone size: many; J gene: TRBJ1-5; V gene: TRBV7-6; CDR3 DNA: TGTGCCAGCAGCTTAGGTTCGAATAGCAATCAGCCCCAGCATTTT; CDR3 protein: CASSLGSNSNQPQHF
D gene: -; CDR3 length: 12; clone size: -; J gene: TRBJ2-3; V gene: TRBV6-2/TRBV6-3; CDR3 DNA: TGTGCCAGCAGTCGGAACACAGAAACGCAGTATTTT; CDR3 protein: CASSRNTETQYF
D gene: -; CDR3 length: 15; clone size: -; J gene: TRBJ2-3; V gene: TRBV12-5; CDR3 DNA: TGTGCTAGTGGTTTGGTATACGGGGGCAGGGATACGCAGTATTTT; CDR3 protein: CASGLVYGGRDTQYF
D gene: -; CDR3 length: 15; clone size: -; J gene: TRBJ1-4; V gene: TRBV12-3/TRBV12-4; CDR3 DNA: TGTGCCAGCACCCAGGGGCACGCCATCGGCGAAAAACTGTTTTTT; CDR3 protein: CASTQGHAIGEKLFF
D gene: TRBD1; CDR3 length: 15; clone size: -; J gene: TRBJ1-2; V gene: TRBV27; CDR3 DNA: TGTGCCAGCAGTTCGGTCGCAGGGGGCGACTATGGCTACACCTTC; CDR3 protein: CASSSVAGGDYGYTF
D gene: -; CDR3 length: 13; clone size: -; J gene: TRBJ2-1; V gene: TRBV30; CDR3 DNA: TGTGCCTGGATCCGGGGTAACTACAATGAGCAGTTCTTC; CDR3 protein: CAWIRGNYNEQFF
D gene: TRBD1; CDR3 length: 15; clone size: few; J gene: TRBJ2-3; V gene: TRBV11-3; CDR3 DNA: TGTGCCAGCAGCTTACGACAGGGAAAATCAGATACGCAGTATTTT; CDR3 protein: CASSLRQGKSDTQYF
D gene: -; CDR3 length: 16; clone size: -; J gene: TRBJ1-2; V gene: TRBV30; CDR3 DNA: TGTGCCTGGAGTGTTTGGGGGAGCCTTTTGAACTATGGCTACACCTTC; CDR3 protein: CAWSVWGSLLNYGYTF
D gene: -; CDR3 length: 15; clone size: once; J gene: TRBJ2-5; V gene: TRBV25-1; CDR3 DNA: TGTGCCAGCAGTGAATTCTGGACAGATCAAGAGCCCCAGTACTTC; CDR3 protein: CASSEFWTDQEPQYF
D gene: TRBD2; CDR3 length: 16; clone size: once; J gene: TRBJ2-2; V gene: TRBV9; CDR3 DNA: TGTGCCAGCAGCGTTAGCGGGGACCCGAACACCGGGGAGCTGGTTTTT; CDR3 protein: CASSVSGDPNTGELVF
D gene: -; CDR3 length: 17; clone size: -; J gene: TRBJ1-5; V gene: TRBV5-6; CDR3 DNA: TGTGCCAGCAGCCTCAGAAGGGACCCGTATAGCAATCAGCCCCAGCATTTT; CDR3 protein: CASSLRRDPYSNQPQHF
D gene: -; CDR3 length: 14; clone size: many; J gene: TRBJ2-2; V gene: TRBV28; CDR3 DNA: TGTGCCAGCAGTCCGACAGGGAACACCGGGGAGCTGTTTTTT; CDR3 protein: CASSPTGNTGELFF
D gene: -; CDR3 length: 15; clone size: many; J gene: TRBJ2-1; V gene: TRBV25-1; CDR3 DNA: TGTGCCAGCAGTGCGGGGCCCAGCTCCTACAATGAGCAGTTCTTC; CDR3 protein: CASSAGPSSYNEQFF
D gene: -; CDR3 length: 12; clone size: many; J gene: TRBJ2-1; V gene: TRBV11-2; CDR3 DNA: TGTGCCAGCAGCTTAGTTCCAGCGGGGCAGTTCTTC; CDR3 protein: CASSLVPAGQFF
D gene: TRBD2; CDR3 length: 14; clone size: -; J gene: TRBJ2-7; V gene: TRBV9; CDR3 DNA: TGTGCCAGCAGCGAGGGACTAGGACGCGACGAGCAGTACTTC; CDR3 protein: CASSEGLGRDEQYF
D gene: TRBD1; CDR3 length: 14; clone size: many; J gene: TRBJ1-5; V gene: TRBV14; CDR3 DNA: TGTGCCAGCCGAGGGGACAGAAGTCGCCAGCCCCAGCATTTT; CDR3 protein: CASRGDRSRQPQHF
D gene: TRBD1; CDR3 length: 17; clone size: -; J gene: TRBJ1-4; V gene: TRBV4-3; CDR3 DNA: TGCGCCAGCAGCCCCCTACCCGGGACAGGAGCAAATGAAAAACTGTTTTTT; CDR3 protein: CASSPLPGTGANEKLFF
D gene: TRBD2; CDR3 length: 13; clone size: few; J gene: TRBJ2-2; V gene: TRBV6-1; CDR3 DNA: TGTGCCGGACTAGCGGGACACACCGGGGAGCTGTTTTTT; CDR3 protein: CAGLAGHTGELFF
D gene: TRBD2; CDR3 length: 16; clone size: -; J gene: TRBJ2-3; V gene: TRBV5-6; CDR3 DNA: TGTGCCAGCAGCTTGGAACTAGCGGGAGTACGAGATACGCAGTATTTT; CDR3 protein: CASSLELAGVRDTQYF
D gene: -; CDR3 length: 15; clone size: -; J gene: TRBJ2-3; V gene: TRBV10-2; CDR3 DNA: TGCGCCAGCAGTGAGTCGGCAGGGAGCACAGATACGCAGTATTTT; CDR3 protein: CASSESAGSTDTQYF